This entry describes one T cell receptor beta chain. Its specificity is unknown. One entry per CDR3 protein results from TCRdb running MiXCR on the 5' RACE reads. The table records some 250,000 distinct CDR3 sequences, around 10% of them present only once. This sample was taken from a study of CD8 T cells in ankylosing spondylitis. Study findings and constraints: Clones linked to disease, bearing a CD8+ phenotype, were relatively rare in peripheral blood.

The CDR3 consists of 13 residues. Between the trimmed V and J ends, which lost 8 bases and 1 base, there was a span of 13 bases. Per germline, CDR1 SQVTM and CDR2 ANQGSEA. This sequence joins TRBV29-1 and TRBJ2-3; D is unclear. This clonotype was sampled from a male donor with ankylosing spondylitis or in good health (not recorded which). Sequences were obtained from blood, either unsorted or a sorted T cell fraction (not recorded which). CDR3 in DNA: TGCAGCTCTAGGTTACTCCGCACAGATACGCAGTATTTT. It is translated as CSSRLLRTDTQYF.